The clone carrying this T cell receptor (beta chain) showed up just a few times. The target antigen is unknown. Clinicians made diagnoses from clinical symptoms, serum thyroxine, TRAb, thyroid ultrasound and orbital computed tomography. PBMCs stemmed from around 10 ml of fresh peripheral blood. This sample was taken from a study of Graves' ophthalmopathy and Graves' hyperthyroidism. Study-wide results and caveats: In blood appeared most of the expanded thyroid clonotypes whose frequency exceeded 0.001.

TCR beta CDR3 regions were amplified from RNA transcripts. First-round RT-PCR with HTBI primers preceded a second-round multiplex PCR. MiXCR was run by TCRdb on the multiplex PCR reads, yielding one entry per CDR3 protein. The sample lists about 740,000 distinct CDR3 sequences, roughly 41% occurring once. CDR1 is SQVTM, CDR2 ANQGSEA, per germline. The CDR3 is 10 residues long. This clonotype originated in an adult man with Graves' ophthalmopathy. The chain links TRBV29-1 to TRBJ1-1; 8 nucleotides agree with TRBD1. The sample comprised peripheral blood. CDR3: CSLGQGEAFF. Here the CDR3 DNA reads TGCAGTCTTGGACAGGGTGAAGCTTTCTTT.